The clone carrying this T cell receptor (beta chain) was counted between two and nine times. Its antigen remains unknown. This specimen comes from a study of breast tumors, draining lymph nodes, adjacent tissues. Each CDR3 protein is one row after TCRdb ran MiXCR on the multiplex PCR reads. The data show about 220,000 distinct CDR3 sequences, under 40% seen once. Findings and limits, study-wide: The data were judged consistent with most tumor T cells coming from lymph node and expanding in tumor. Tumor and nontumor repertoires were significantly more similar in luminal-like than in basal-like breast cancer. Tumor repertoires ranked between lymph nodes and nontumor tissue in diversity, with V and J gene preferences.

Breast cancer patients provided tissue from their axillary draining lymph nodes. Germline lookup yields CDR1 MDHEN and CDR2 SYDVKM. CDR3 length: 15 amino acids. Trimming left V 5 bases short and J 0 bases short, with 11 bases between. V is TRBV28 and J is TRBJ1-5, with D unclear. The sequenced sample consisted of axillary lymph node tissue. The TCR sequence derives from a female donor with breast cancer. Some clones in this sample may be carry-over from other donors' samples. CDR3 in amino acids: CASSPFRGSNQPQHF. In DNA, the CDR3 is TGTGCCAGCAGTCCCTTTCGGGGTAGCAATCAGCCCCAGCATTTT.